This T cell receptor beta chain was recorded in a study of T cell repertoires in ileal Crohn's disease. Points from the study as a whole: Compared with non-smokers, active smokers at surgery showed more clonal expansions.

Germline V CDR1 and CDR2: SGHAT, FQNNGV. This CDR3 has 15 amino acids. Between the trimmed V and J ends, which lost 5 bases and 4 bases, there was a span of 17 bases. Libraries were prepared by immunoSEQ multiplex PCR; TCRdb keeps only in-frame clonotypes and omits some of them. The data contain some 11,000 clones, around 86% of them singletons. About this clone itself: Its antigen is currently unknown.

Time point specified: inflamed ileum from the surgical specimen. Sequencing used ileal tissue. The TCR originated in an adult with Crohn's disease. This chain links TRBV11-2 with TRBJ1-1; D remains ambiguous. Here the CDR3 reads CASSPDSTMATEAFF. CDR3 in DNA: TGTGCCAGCAGCCCCGACTCAACCATGGCCACTGAAGCTTTCTTT.